This T cell receptor (beta chain) was captured by sequencing in a study of blood T cell repertoires in COVID-19 (dated by TCRdb to the early 2020s). Regarding the study in general: Samples covering the acute and convalescent phases of COVID-19 were provided by collaborators in the United States, Italy and Spain. Where available, HLA class I and class II types were taken from metadata supplied by the sample provider and were not determined by assay-based typing. The dataset comprised deeply sampled blood TCRbeta repertoires from subjects exposed to, actively infected with, or recovered from COVID-19. A freely available public database, intended as a resource for researchers studying the immune response to SARS-CoV-2, is where the repertoires were released. The sample metadata nearly always contained a de-identified subject ID, COVID-19 status, age in years and sex. The prospective study material was composed of cDNA or gDNA derived from T cells, B-cell-depleted T cells, or PBMCs. The samples were drawn from the first 160 participants of the ongoing ImmuneRACE study and from some 1,300 subjects provided by 6 global collaborators.

As regards this clone: Its target antigen remains unknown. Base qualities are not at hand, and no much larger clone is one base apart.

Collaborating institutions collected whole blood in K2EDTA tubes following their own protocols. For TCRbeta analysis, collaborators shipped samples as frozen whole blood, isolated PBMCs, or DNA extracted from either of those sample types. TCRbeta CDR3 regions were amplified from genomic DNA by means of the immunoSEQ Assay, a bias-controlled multiplex PCR. The authors' pipeline ran thus. The number of nucleated cells in each sample was estimated from the amplification of reference gene primers within the assay. To quantify the absolute abundance of each unique TCRbeta CDR3 rearrangement, sequence reads were collapsed and filtered. For each sample, productive Simpson clonality was calculated as the square root of Simpson's diversity index across productive rearrangements. The source is immuneACCESS, and TCRdb retained only in-frame sequences with V and J called. Part of the clones is not carried over; for the studies checked, unresolved V genes explain less than half of this, and the remainder is unexplained. V, J and clone size reflect that table, while D and trimming were determined from the DNA. Within this sample are around 80,000 clones, with 88% of them counted one time only. The ten largest clones capture about 4.8% of the sample.

What the research found in general, with its limitations: How much clinical and demographic metadata was included differed by source and by participant, and the metadata was provided uncurated.

Sequencing was done on a sample of peripheral blood. The receptor comes from a woman older than 75 with acute or convalescent COVID-19.

CDR3 protein: CASSAPRTLKGTDTQYF. The nucleotide sequence reads as follows: TGTGCCAGCTCAGCCCCTAGGACTCTGAAAGGCACAGATACGCAGTATTTT. The chain is assembled from TRBV21-1 and TRBJ2-3; TRBD2 is taken as the D call from the table, unchecked against the DNA. TRBV21-1 represents a pseudogene. The CDR3 sequence holds 17 residues, the cysteine and phenylalanine included. Only the CDR3 region is kept as DNA, spanning 51 bases read in frame from base 1.